This note documents a single TCR beta chain sequence. This sample was taken from a study of blood T cells in healthy people across ages. The CDR3 is made up of 14 amino acids. Trimming stripped 3 bases from V and 1 base from J, with 11 bases between. The germline V gene has CDR1 DFQATT and CDR2 SNEGSKA (reference sequence). Using a J-beta primer mix together with a sample-barcoded 5' primer, a second PCR was run for about 6 to 12 cycles. MiXCR, applied by TCRdb to the 5' RACE reads, yields one record per CDR3 protein. The sample lists over 700,000 distinct CDR3 sequences; 20% to 30% were seen once. These data also formed part of another study, on T cells of mothers and their children.

The clonotype comes from a boy under 18 in good health. The chain uses TRBV20-1 and TRBJ2-3; D unresolved. Sequencing input: blood. CDR3 sequence reads: CSASPAGGTDTQYF. DNA for the CDR3: TGCAGTGCTAGTCCCGCCGGAGGCACAGATACGCAGTATTTT.